At least ten counts were recorded for the clone carrying this T cell receptor (beta chain). The antigen is undetermined. The study made its TCR cDNA through 5'RACE template switching. That step introduced a universal primer site along with UMIs. TCRdb analysed the 5' RACE reads with MiXCR anew, one entry per CDR3 protein. The sample lists about 400,000 distinct CDR3 sequences, approximately 5.7% occurring once. The data stem from a study of T cells after yellow fever vaccination. This CDR3 comprises 11 residues. Trimming stripped 5 bases from V and 5 bases from J, with 6 bases between. Germline CDR1 is SGHVS and CDR2 is FQNEAQ. Study results and caveats: Repertoires sorted by FACS could include abundant clonotypes that are contaminants from the bulk population. Only a minor proportion of clonotypes was detected across both CD4 and CD8 compartments.

The chain combines TRBV7-8 with TRBJ2-5; D is unresolved. Source: PBMCs, taken 5 days after the yellow fever booster vaccination. The clonotype was recovered from a man aged 30 to 39 who received the YFV17D yellow fever vaccine. CDR3 amino acids: CASSHSETQYF. CDR3 in DNA: TGTGCCAGCAGCCATTCGGAGACCCAGTACTTC.